Described below is a single T cell receptor (beta chain) sequence and its context. Its cognate antigen has yet to be identified. Base qualities were left out, and no much larger clone turns up one base away. The V and J ends are trimmed by 6 bases and 7 bases, leaving 18 bases between them. Counted from cysteine to phenylalanine, this CDR3 has 14 amino acids. Just CDR3 DNA is preserved here, 42 bases in frame from base 1. Per the germline V gene (reference sequence), LNHDA is the CDR1 and SQIVND is the CDR2. TCRbeta CDR3 regions were amplified from genomic DNA using the immunoSEQ Assay, a bias-controlled multiplex PCR. Per the authors' processing: Within the assay, amplification of reference gene primers was used to estimate how many nucleated cells each sample contained. To quantify the absolute abundance of each unique TCRbeta CDR3 rearrangement, sequence reads were collapsed and filtered. Productive Simpson clonality was computed per sample as the square root of Simpson's diversity index over productive rearrangements. TCRdb's version of the immuneACCESS table is confined to in-frame rearrangements and falls short of the full clone set. An unresolved V gene accounts for under half of the shortfall where checked; the remainder is of unknown origin. The D gene and trimming were derived from the DNA, and the V and J assignments and clone size from that table. The sample profile shows 60,000 to 70,000 clones; 80% to 90% of them were found once. In total, the top ten clones hold more than 15% of the sample.

This sample stems from a study of blood T cell repertoires in COVID-19 (dated by TCRdb to the early 2020s). In the study overall: Collaborator samples came from the United States, Italy and Spain and covered acute and convalescent phases of COVID-19. The prospective study material was composed of cDNA or gDNA derived from T cells, B-cell-depleted T cells, or PBMCs. Deeply sampled blood TCRbeta repertoires from subjects exposed to, actively infected with, or recovered from COVID-19 were included in the dataset. The repertoires were made available in a free public database intended to serve as a resource for research on the immune response to SARS-CoV-2. The samples were drawn from two sources: the first 160 participants of the ongoing ImmuneRACE study, and 950 to 1,500 subjects contributed by 6 global collaborators. The sample metadata nearly always contained a de-identified subject ID, COVID-19 status, age in years and sex. Where HLA class I and class II types were available, the types were taken from metadata supplied by the sample provider, not from assay-based typing.

What the study reported, not specific to this receptor: The quantity of clinical and demographic metadata differed by source and by participant and was supplied without curation.

Whole blood was collected in K2EDTA tubes by collaborating institutions according to the institutions' own protocols. For TCRbeta analysis, collaborator samples were shipped as frozen whole blood, as isolated PBMCs, or as DNA extracted from either sample type. The source of this sequence is a man at least 80 years old with acute or convalescent COVID-19. The specimen sequenced was peripheral blood. The receptor chain draws on TRBV19 and TRBJ1-2, with TRBD1 tentatively as D gene (6 bases match). CDR3 sequence: CASRMNPGQSGYTF. DNA sequence: TGTGCCAGTAGAATGAACCCTGGACAGAGTGGCTACACCTTC. The full variable domain, completed from the reference TRBV19 and TRBJ1-2 proteins outside the CDR3, reads DGGITQSPKYLFRKEGQNVTLSCEQNLNHDAMYWYRQDPGQGLRLIYYSQIVNDFQKGDIAEGYSVSREKKESFPLTVTSAQKNPTAFYLCASRMNPGQSGYTFGSGTRLTVV.